This is a list of T cell receptor beta chains from one sample in a study of blood T cells in healthy people across ages. TCRdb reanalysed the 5' RACE reads using MiXCR and keeps one entry per CDR3 protein. The data show over 1.5 million distinct CDR3 sequences, roughly 52% seen once. The sample was blood. Every receptor here comes from a woman aged 35 to 49 in good health. Each CDR3 is given with its conserved first and last residue. A D gene is named only where the DNA matches it firmly. Clone size appears in some rows only: once, few, many, or a class for an expanded clone.

clone size: few
V gene: TRBV29-1
D gene: TRBD2
J gene: TRBJ2-1
CDR3 protein: CSVSPPGLEGNEQFF
CDR3 DNA: TGCAGCGTTTCGCCGCCGGGACTAGAGGGCAATGAGCAGTTCTTC

clone size: -
V gene: TRBV28
D gene: -
J gene: TRBJ2-3
CDR3 protein: CASSPYVGQFRTDTQYF
CDR3 DNA: TGTGCCAGCAGTCCATACGTCGGACAGTTCCGCACAGATACGCAGTATTTT

clone size: -
V gene: TRBV20-1
D gene: -
J gene: TRBJ2-3
CDR3 protein: CSASPRDTSTDTQYF
CDR3 DNA: TGCAGTGCGAGCCCCCGGGACACGAGCACAGATACGCAGTATTTT

clone size: few
V gene: TRBV6-2/TRBV6-3
D gene: TRBD1
J gene: TRBJ2-1
CDR3 protein: CASRYTGGGENEQFF
CDR3 DNA: TGTGCCAGCAGATACACAGGGGGCGGGGAGAATGAGCAGTTCTTC

clone size: few
V gene: TRBV28
D gene: -
J gene: TRBJ2-7
CDR3 protein: CASSFPSQGTQYF
CDR3 DNA: TGTGCCAGCAGTTTCCCAAGTCAGGGAACCCAGTACTTC

clone size: many
V gene: TRBV5-1
D gene: TRBD2
J gene: TRBJ2-3
CDR3 protein: CASSLGLAGYTDTQYF
CDR3 DNA: TGCGCCAGCAGCTTGGGCCTAGCGGGGTACACAGATACGCAGTATTTT

clone size: -
V gene: TRBV12-3/TRBV12-4
D gene: -
J gene: TRBJ1-5
CDR3 protein: CASSWWDAHNQPQHF
CDR3 DNA: TGTGCCAGCAGTTGGTGGGACGCTCACAATCAGCCCCAGCATTTT

clone size: -
V gene: TRBV6-5
D gene: TRBD2
J gene: TRBJ2-4
CDR3 protein: CASSRLAGGVKNIQYF
CDR3 DNA: TGTGCCAGCAGTCGACTAGCGGGGGGAGTTAAAAACATTCAGTACTTC

clone size: -
V gene: TRBV5-5
D gene: -
J gene: TRBJ2-5
CDR3 protein: CASSLIGGAAIQETQYF
CDR3 DNA: TGTGCCAGCAGCTTAATAGGAGGCGCGGCAATCCAAGAGACCCAGTACTTC

clone size: -
V gene: TRBV12-3/TRBV12-4
D gene: -
J gene: TRBJ1-2
CDR3 protein: CASSPRTADYGYTF
CDR3 DNA: TGTGCCAGCAGTCCCCGGACGGCGGACTATGGCTACACCTTC

clone size: few
V gene: TRBV7-9
D gene: -
J gene: TRBJ1-2
CDR3 protein: CASSLGESGPYGYTF
CDR3 DNA: TGTGCCAGCAGCTTAGGGGAGTCGGGACCGTATGGCTACACCTTC

clone size: -
V gene: TRBV20-1
D gene: -
J gene: TRBJ2-5
CDR3 protein: CSATGRGQTQYF
CDR3 DNA: TGCAGTGCAACAGGCCGTGGCCAGACCCAGTACTTC

clone size: -
V gene: TRBV29-1
D gene: -
J gene: TRBJ1-2
CDR3 protein: CSVWSGLLGYTF
CDR3 DNA: TGCAGCGTTTGGTCAGGCCTCCTCGGCTACACCTTC

clone size: -
V gene: TRBV6-6
D gene: -
J gene: TRBJ2-7
CDR3 protein: CASSLDPRYEQYF
CDR3 DNA: TGTGCCAGCAGTCTAGACCCTAGATACGAGCAGTACTTC

clone size: -
V gene: TRBV24-1
D gene: TRBD1
J gene: TRBJ2-2
CDR3 protein: CATSDYRGPGELFF
CDR3 DNA: TGTGCCACCAGTGATTACAGGGGTCCCGGGGAGCTGTTTTTT

clone size: -
V gene: TRBV28
D gene: -
J gene: TRBJ2-5
CDR3 protein: CASRGVPRETQYF
CDR3 DNA: TGTGCCAGCAGGGGGGTCCCAAGGGAGACCCAGTACTTC

clone size: -
V gene: TRBV12-3/TRBV12-4
D gene: TRBD1
J gene: TRBJ2-3
CDR3 protein: CANGQGMADTQYF
CDR3 DNA: TGTGCCAACGGACAGGGGATGGCAGATACGCAGTATTTT

clone size: few
V gene: TRBV12-3/TRBV12-4
D gene: -
J gene: TRBJ1-2
CDR3 protein: CASSFLGINYGYTF
CDR3 DNA: TGTGCCAGCAGTTTTCTGGGGATTAACTATGGCTACACCTTC

clone size: few
V gene: TRBV3-1
D gene: -
J gene: TRBJ1-2
CDR3 protein: CASSPGPSNYGYTF
CDR3 DNA: TGTGCCAGCAGCCCCGGGCCATCCAACTATGGCTACACCTTC

clone size: -
V gene: TRBV20-1
D gene: -
J gene: TRBJ1-2
CDR3 protein: CSASYGRRDGYTF
CDR3 DNA: TGCAGTGCCAGTTACGGCAGGCGGGATGGCTACACCTTC

clone size: -
V gene: TRBV20-1
D gene: TRBD2
J gene: TRBJ2-5
CDR3 protein: CSATGLAGLQETQYF
CDR3 DNA: TGCAGTGCTACAGGACTAGCGGGGTTACAAGAGACCCAGTACTTC

clone size: few
V gene: TRBV5-6
D gene: -
J gene: TRBJ2-1
CDR3 protein: CASVQWGGYYNEQFF
CDR3 DNA: TGTGCCAGCGTACAATGGGGGGGCTACTACAATGAGCAGTTCTTC

clone size: -
V gene: TRBV6-2/TRBV6-3
D gene: -
J gene: TRBJ2-4
CDR3 protein: CASSYASSYVQYF
CDR3 DNA: TGTGCCAGCAGTTACGCATCCTCCTACGTGCAGTACTTC

clone size: -
V gene: TRBV6-1
D gene: TRBD1
J gene: TRBJ2-1
CDR3 protein: CASSLTNRGRGTNEQFF
CDR3 DNA: TGTGCCAGCAGCCTCACGAACAGGGGGCGAGGAACCAATGAGCAGTTCTTC

clone size: -
V gene: TRBV27
D gene: TRBD2
J gene: TRBJ2-7
CDR3 protein: CASQRGGSYEQYF
CDR3 DNA: TGTGCCAGTCAGCGGGGGGGCTCCTACGAGCAGTACTTC

clone size: -
V gene: TRBV6-2/TRBV6-3
D gene: -
J gene: TRBJ1-5
CDR3 protein: CASSYSQRGGQPQHF
CDR3 DNA: TGTGCCAGCAGTTACTCGCAGAGGGGGGGACAGCCCCAGCATTTT

clone size: -
V gene: TRBV4-1
D gene: -
J gene: TRBJ1-2
CDR3 protein: CASSQDWGGYTF
CDR3 DNA: TGCGCCAGCAGCCAAGACTGGGGAGGCTACACCTTC

clone size: few
V gene: TRBV3-1
D gene: -
J gene: TRBJ1-2
CDR3 protein: CASSHRDSRGYTF
CDR3 DNA: TGTGCCAGCAGCCACAGAGACTCGCGGGGCTACACCTTC

clone size: few
V gene: TRBV15
D gene: TRBD2
J gene: TRBJ2-1
CDR3 protein: CATSSPSGGHNEQFF
CDR3 DNA: TGTGCCACCAGCAGTCCCAGCGGGGGGCACAATGAGCAGTTCTTC

clone size: -
V gene: TRBV2
D gene: TRBD1
J gene: TRBJ1-2
CDR3 protein: CASRGGQLANYGYTF
CDR3 DNA: TGTGCCAGCAGAGGGGGACAGCTTGCTAACTATGGCTACACCTTC

clone size: -
V gene: TRBV28
D gene: -
J gene: TRBJ1-6
CDR3 protein: CASSLYGPSSYNSPLHF
CDR3 DNA: TGTGCCAGCAGTTTATATGGACCGAGCTCCTATAATTCACCCCTCCACTTT

clone size: -
V gene: TRBV5-1
D gene: TRBD2
J gene: TRBJ2-1
CDR3 protein: CASSLSTSGGGRSYNEQFF
CDR3 DNA: TGCGCCAGCAGCTTATCGACTAGCGGGGGGGGTCGATCCTACAATGAGCAGTTCTTC

clone size: -
V gene: TRBV20-1
D gene: -
J gene: TRBJ1-4
CDR3 protein: CSARPTESNEKLFF
CDR3 DNA: TGCAGTGCTAGACCGACAGAAAGTAATGAAAAACTGTTTTTT

clone size: -
V gene: TRBV18
D gene: -
J gene: TRBJ2-1
CDR3 protein: CASSPPVLSSYNEQFF
CDR3 DNA: TGTGCCAGCTCACCACCAGTCCTTAGCTCCTACAATGAGCAGTTCTTC

clone size: -
V gene: TRBV29-1
D gene: TRBD2
J gene: TRBJ2-1
CDR3 protein: CSVVGGDWSSYNEQFF
CDR3 DNA: TGCAGCGTTGTTGGGGGGGACTGGAGCTCCTACAATGAGCAGTTCTTC